This T cell receptor (beta chain) derives from a study of CD8+CD57+ T cells in acquired aplastic anemia. Overall study results and limits: Patients showed no significant difference from controls in CD8+ Simpson's diversity.

Before being chosen for sequencing, patients had shown CD8+CD57+ cell expansion by flow cytometry. None of the patients had been given any therapy when their blood was sampled. Concerning this clonotype: Its specificity is unknown.

The TCR beta profiling, which covered VDJ combination and CDR3 sequence, was carried out using genomic DNA as the template. TCRdb reprocessed the reads with MiXCR, giving one entry per CDR3 protein. The sample lists approximately 180,000 distinct CDR3 sequences, 40% to 50% seen once, with 1.1% in the top ten. The ends were cut back, 0 bases at V and 4 bases at J, with 10 bases in the middle. CDR3 length: 15 amino acids. Germline V gene data show CDR1 as KGHDR and CDR2 as SFDVKD. The clonotype was recovered from a human donor with aplastic anemia. The sample was sorted CD4+, CD8+, or CD8+CD57+ T cells (not recorded which) from PBMCs. The chain carries TRBV24-1 and TRBJ2-3, with D maybe TRBD2 (7 bases). CDR3 sequence: CATSDLGGGSDTQYF. CDR3 in DNA: TGTGCCACCAGTGATTTGGGGGGGGGCTCAGATACGCAGTATTTT.